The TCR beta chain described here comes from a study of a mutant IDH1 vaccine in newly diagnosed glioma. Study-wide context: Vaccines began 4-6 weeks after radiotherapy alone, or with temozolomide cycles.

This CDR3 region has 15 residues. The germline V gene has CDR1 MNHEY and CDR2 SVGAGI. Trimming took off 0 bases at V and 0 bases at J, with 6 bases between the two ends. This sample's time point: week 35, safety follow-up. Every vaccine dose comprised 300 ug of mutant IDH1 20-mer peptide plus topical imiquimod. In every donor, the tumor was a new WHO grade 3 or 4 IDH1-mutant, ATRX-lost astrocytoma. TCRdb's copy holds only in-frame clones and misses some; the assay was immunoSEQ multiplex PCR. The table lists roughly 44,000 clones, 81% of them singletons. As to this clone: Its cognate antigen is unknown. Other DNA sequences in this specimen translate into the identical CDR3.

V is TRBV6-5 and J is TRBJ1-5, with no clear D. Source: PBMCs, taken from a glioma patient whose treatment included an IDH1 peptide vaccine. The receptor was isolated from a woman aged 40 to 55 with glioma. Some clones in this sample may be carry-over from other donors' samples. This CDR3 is CASSYSRDSNQPQHF. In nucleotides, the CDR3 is TGTGCCAGCAGTTACTCGAGGGATAGCAATCAGCCCCAGCATTTT.